This T cell receptor (beta chain) was identified in a study of shared clonotypes between healthy human individuals. Study background: The cohort comprised a couple of women and three men. Their ages spanned 18 to 49 years. Study-wide points: The sole specimen, blood, was sampled, and tissue repertoires likely differ.

Among the donors, all were Caucasian adults who lived in Nashville, Tennessee. With 0 bases clipped from V and 6 bases from J, the junction kept 2 bases outside the gene matches. In germline, CDR1 is KGHSH, CDR2 LQKENI. CDR3 length: 14 amino acids. Assay: immunoSEQ multiplex PCR; the TCRdb copy retains only in-frame clones and omits some. The table has some 660,000 clones, around 78% seen once. Notes on this clone: Its antigen is unknown.

The sample taken for sequencing was memory CD4+ T cells sorted from blood. Indicated subset: CD45RA-negative fraction. This rearrangement joins TRBV18 to TRBJ1-2, with 9 bases lining up with TRBD1. This receptor was identified in a woman aged 30 to 39 in good health. The CDR3 protein is CASSPPGQGNGYTF. The DNA for the CDR3 is TGTGCCAGCTCACCACCGGGACAGGGTAATGGCTACACCTTC.